Sequencing of this T cell receptor (beta chain) was carried out in a study of graft-versus-host responses after intestinal transplantation. The CDR3 runs 15 residues. Germline CDR1 SGHRS, CDR2 YFSETQ. Trimming left V 5 bases short and J 3 bases short, with 17 bases between. TCRdb keeps only in-frame clones here, not all; method: immunoSEQ multiplex PCR. The sample lists about 9,600 clones, around 92% occurring once. The genes are TRBV5-1 and TRBJ1-1; D remains ambiguous. The TCR comes from a human patient who received an intestinal transplant, so some T cells may come from the graft donor. Material: PBMCs, obtained more than 40 days after intestinal transplantation. The CDR3 region is CASSPDTAWDTEAFF. For the CDR3, the DNA is TGCGCCAGCAGTCCTGATACGGCTTGGGACACTGAAGCTTTCTTT. Using reference TRBV5-1 and TRBJ1-1 for the parts outside the CDR3, the full variable domain is KAGVTQTPRYLIKTRGQQVTLSCSPISGHRSVSWYQQTPGQGLQFLFEYFSETQRNKGNFPGRFSGRQFSNSRSEMNVSTLELGDSALYLCASSPDTAWDTEAFFGQGTRLTVV.